The sequence of this T cell receptor beta chain was determined in a study of T cell responses to AZD1222 COVID-19 vaccine. Sequenced by immunoSEQ multiplex PCR; TCRdb stores in-frame clones only, minus some. The sample consists of around 84,000 clones, approximately 91% of them appearing once. The CDR3 is 18 amino acids. J is TRBJ1-4 and V is TRBV21-1; the table calls TRBD1, which could not be checked here. TRBV21-1 is shown as a pseudogene. Sequenced material: peripheral blood, taken on day 0 of AZD1222 vaccination. The TCR originated in an adult in good health. The CDR3 region has the DNA TGTGCCAGCAGCAAAGGATTACAGGGGATCGGCTCGGATGAAAAACTGTTTTTT. Translating gives CASSKGLQGIGSDEKLFF.